A single count supports the clone carrying this T cell receptor beta chain. The CDR3 extends over 14 amino acids. Trimming shortened V by 7 bases and J by 0 bases, and 10 bases separated the two germline ends. Germline CDR1 reads MNHEY; CDR2 reads SVGAGI. The data were taken from a study of blood T cell repertoires in COVID-19. Profiling relied on immunoSEQ multiplex PCR, and the TCRdb table lists in-frame clones only, not all of them. The table includes fewer than 350,000 clones, approximately 85% detected once. The sequence was collected from a human donor in a cohort sampled during active COVID-19. The rearrangement links TRBV6-5 to TRBJ1-5; perhaps TRBD1 as D (5 bases). The sequenced sample consisted of peripheral blood. CDR3 coding DNA: TGTGCCAGCACCTTGACAGTTAGCAATCAGCCCCAGCATTTT. Its translation is CASTLTVSNQPQHF.